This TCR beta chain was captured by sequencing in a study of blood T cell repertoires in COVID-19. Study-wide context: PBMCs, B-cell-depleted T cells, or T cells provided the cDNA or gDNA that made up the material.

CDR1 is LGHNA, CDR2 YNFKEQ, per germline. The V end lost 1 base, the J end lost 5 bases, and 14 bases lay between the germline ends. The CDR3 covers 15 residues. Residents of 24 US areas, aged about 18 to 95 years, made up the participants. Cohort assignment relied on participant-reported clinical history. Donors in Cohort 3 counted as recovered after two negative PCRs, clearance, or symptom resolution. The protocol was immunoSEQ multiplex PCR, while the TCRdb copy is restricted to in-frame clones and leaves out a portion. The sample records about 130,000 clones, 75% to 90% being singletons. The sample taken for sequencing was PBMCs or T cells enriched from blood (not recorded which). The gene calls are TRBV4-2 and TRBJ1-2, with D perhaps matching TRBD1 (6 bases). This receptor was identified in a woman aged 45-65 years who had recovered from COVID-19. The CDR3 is CASSQAYPDSYGYTF. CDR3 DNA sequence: TGTGCCAGCAGCCAAGCCTACCCGGACAGTTATGGCTACACCTTC.